What follows are 30 T cell receptor beta chains derived from one specimen sequenced in a study of cytomegalovirus exposure and HLA in healthy donors. PCR used 60 Vbeta primers and 13 Jbeta primers. This table comes from immunoSEQ multiplex PCR, and its TCRdb copy is limited to in-frame clones, with some not included. The data contain around 70,000 clones, approximately 75% of them singletons. The source material was PBMCs. These receptors were collected from a human donor in good health.

CDR3 in DNA: TGTGCCAGTAGTATAGACCTTATACTAGCGGGGGGCACAGATACGCAGTATTTT. It specifies CASSIDLILAGGTDTQYF. V gene TRBV19 combines with J gene TRBJ2-3; the match to TRBD2 covers 11 bases. The V gene's germline CDR1 is LNHDA and CDR2 SQIVND (reference sequence). J gave up 1 base and V 0 bases, and 6 bases lay outside the gene matches. The CDR3 covers 18 residues. Combining the CDR3 with reference TRBV19 and TRBJ2-3 gives the whole variable domain DGGITQSPKYLFRKEGQNVTLSCEQNLNHDAMYWYRQDPGQGLRLIYYSQIVNDFQKGDIAEGYSVSREKKESFPLTVTSAQKNPTAFYLCASSIDLILAGGTDTQYFGPGTRLTVL.

J is TRBJ1-1 and V is TRBV5-8; D is perhaps TRBD1 (5 bases). V was trimmed by 4 bases and J by 0 bases, leaving 16 bases between them. Looked up from germline, CDR1 is SGHTS and CDR2 is YDEGEE. This CDR3 comprises 16 residues. The CDR3 coding sequence is TGTGCCAGCAGCGAGAACCTGGGGCGCATGAACACTGAAGCTTTCTTT. Protein sequence: CASSENLGRMNTEAFF.

The chain is built from TRBV9 and TRBJ1-2; D perhaps matches TRBD1 (5 bases). The V gene lost 2 bases and the J gene lost 0 bases, with 11 bases spanning the gap. The CDR3 is 15 amino acids. The germline V gene encodes CDR1 SGDLS and CDR2 YYNGEE. CDR3 sequence: CASSVAGTSNYGYTF. CDR3 DNA: TGTGCCAGCAGCGTCGCCGGGACTTCTAACTATGGCTACACCTTC.

The V gene is TRBV29-1, the J gene TRBJ2-4; 13 bases are shared with TRBD2. This CDR3 has 15 residues. V trimming: 6 bases; J trimming: 6 bases; junction bases outside the gene matches: 8. Looked up from germline, CDR1 is SQVTM and CDR2 is ANQGSEA. CDR3 in amino acids: CSVSTSGGAGNIQYF. CDR3 DNA sequence: TGCAGCGTCTCTACTAGCGGGGGGGCGGGAAACATTCAGTACTTC.

This chain links TRBV6-5 with TRBJ2-7; 8 positions match TRBD1. The CDR3 totals 15 residues. Germline CDR1 is MNHEY and CDR2 is SVGAGI. V trimming: 2 bases; J trimming: 2 bases; junction bases outside the gene matches: 5. The CDR3 loop reads CASSYASRGPYEQYF. Here the CDR3 DNA reads TGTGCCAGCAGTTACGCGAGCAGGGGGCCCTACGAGCAGTACTTC.

The rearrangement joins TRBV7-2 to TRBJ1-2; 8 nucleotides align to TRBD1. The junction had 8 bases not matched to a gene; V was cut back by 8 bases and J by 0 bases. Per the germline V gene, CDR1 is SGHTA and CDR2 is FQGNSA. The CDR3 spans 15 residues. The CDR3 loop reads CASVALQGANYGYTF. CDR3 in DNA: TGTGCCAGCGTTGCCTTACAGGGGGCTAACTATGGCTACACCTTC. Looking up the rest from reference TRBV7-2 and TRBJ1-2 gives the full variable domain: GAGVSQSPSNKVTEKGKDVELRCDPISGHTALYWYRQSLGQGLEFLIYFQGNSAPDKSGLPSDRFSAERTGGSVSTLTIQRTQQEDSAVYLCASVALQGANYGYTFGSGTRLTVV.

The gene calls are TRBV29-1 and TRBJ1-6, with a possible D match to TRBD1 (6 bases). The V gene's germline CDR1 is SQVTM and CDR2 ANQGSEA. The CDR3 sequence is 13 residues long. Trimming cost V 2 bases and J 8 bases, with 10 bases left between them. The CDR3 spells CSVETGGDSPLHF. In nucleotides, the CDR3 is TGCAGCGTTGAAACGGGGGGCGATTCACCCCTCCACTTT.

This clone was picked up a small number of times. Its ends do not fully match the called genes, so a read error is possible. The J gene is TRBJ2-4, the V gene TRBV4-2; D may match TRBD1 or TRBD2 (5 bases each). Germline V lookup: CDR1 LGHNA, CDR2 YNFKEQ. CDR3 length: 22 amino acids. In nucleotides, the CDR3 is TGTGCCAGCAGTCAAGAGGGGAGCAGAGGACCCAACTCGAGGATGGCCAAAAACATTCAGTACTTC. Translating it yields CASSQEGSRGPNSRMAKNIQYF.

The chain joins TRBV7-2 to TRBJ1-1; unclear D gene. Trimming took 5 bases from V and 0 from J, leaving 7 bases between them. CDR3 length equals 13 residues. Germline V gene data show CDR1 as SGHTA and CDR2 as FQGNSA. As DNA, the CDR3 is TGTGCCAGCAGCCCTAGTGTGAACACTGAAGCTTTCTTT. Amino acids: CASSPSVNTEAFF.

Concerning this clone: The same CDR3 can be traced to other DNA sequences in this sample. The rearrangement joins TRBV5-1 to TRBJ2-2, with 9 bases aligning to TRBD1. After removal of 3 bases from V and 8 bases from J, the junction contained 8 bases not matched to a gene. The germline CDR1 and CDR2 sequences are SGHRS and YFSETQ. This CDR3 has 15 residues. This chain's CDR3 is CASSSRTGETGELFF. As DNA, the CDR3 is TGCGCCAGCAGCTCAAGGACAGGGGAAACTGGGGAGCTGTTTTTT.

This chain connects TRBV5-4 to TRBJ1-1; D gene unclear. The V gene's germline CDR1 is SGHNT and CDR2 YYREEE (reference sequence). Trimming removed 4 bases at V and 1 base at J, with 14 bases between. This CDR3 is 15 amino acids long. In DNA, the CDR3 is TGTGCCAGCAGCCCGGTCGGGGAACCGAACACTGAAGCTTTCTTT. This gives the protein CASSPVGEPNTEAFF.

This clone occurred a few times. The chain combines TRBV29-1 with TRBJ1-2, with D possibly matching TRBD1 (6 bases). CDR1 is SQVTM, CDR2 ANQGSEA, per germline. The V end lost 1 base, the J end lost 0 bases, and 12 bases lay between the germline ends. The length of the CDR3 is 15 residues. This chain's CDR3 is CSVEGQQGSNYGYTF. CDR3 DNA: TGCAGCGTTGAAGGACAACAGGGATCTAACTATGGCTACACCTTC.

This rearrangement joins TRBV11-2 to TRBJ2-3, with TRBD2 identical over 11 bases. Trimming took 0 bases from V and 0 from J; bases not matched to a gene: 5. This CDR3 contains 18 residues. Germline CDR1 reads SGHAT; CDR2 reads FQNNGV. CDR3: CASSLDTGLAVSTDTQYF. The CDR3 nucleotides read TGTGCCAGCAGCTTAGACACGGGACTAGCGGTGAGCACAGATACGCAGTATTTT.

Notes on this clone: Other DNA sequences in this specimen translate into the identical CDR3. V is TRBV30 and J is TRBJ1-2; no clear D. This CDR3 contains 11 residues. Germline V gives CDR1 GTSNPN, CDR2 SVGIG (reference sequence). Trimming left V 0 bases short and J 8 bases short, with 7 bases between. The CDR3: CAWSVLSGYTF. The DNA of the CDR3 is TGTGCCTGGAGTGTACTGTCCGGCTACACCTTC.

This clone showed up just a few times. V is TRBV7-3 and J is TRBJ1-2, with TRBD1 as a possible D gene (5 bases). Germline CDR1 reads SGHTA; CDR2 reads FQGTGA. Trimming took off 0 bases at V and 7 bases at J, with 15 bases between the two ends. CDR3 size: 15 residues. The CDR3 sequence is CASSLTIDGGSGYTF. CDR3 DNA: TGTGCCAGCAGCTTAACCATTGACGGGGGATCTGGCTACACCTTC.

The rearrangement links TRBV9 to TRBJ2-7; TRBD1 matches 8 bases. Germline CDR1 and CDR2: SGDLS and YYNGEE. CDR3 size: 14 residues. Losses at the gene ends were 2 bases for V and 6 bases for J; bases not matched to a gene: 7. CDR3 protein: CASSVTWTGPEQYF. The CDR3, as DNA: TGTGCCAGCAGCGTTACCTGGACAGGGCCCGAGCAGTACTTC.

The chain links TRBV6-1 to TRBJ1-5; the match to TRBD1 covers 8 bases. Germline assignment: CDR1 MNHNS and CDR2 SASEGT. V was pared by 2 bases and J by 4 bases, with 1 base of the junction left unmatched. This CDR3 region has 14 residues. The DNA for the CDR3 is TGTGCCAGCAGTGAAAACAGGGGGAATCAGCCCCAGCATTTT. Translating gives CASSENRGNQPQHF.

This rearrangement joins TRBV19 to TRBJ1-1; D gene uncertain. Trimming took off 3 bases at V and 6 bases at J, with 5 bases between the two ends. The CDR3 length is 11 residues. Germline V gives CDR1 LNHDA, CDR2 SQIVND (reference sequence). The CDR3 nucleotides read TGTGCCAGTAGTATTGTATCTGAAGCTTTCTTT. This translates into CASSIVSEAFF. Based on the CDR3 plus reference TRBV19 and TRBJ1-1, the full variable domain is DGGITQSPKYLFRKEGQNVTLSCEQNLNHDAMYWYRQDPGQGLRLIYYSQIVNDFQKGDIAEGYSVSREKKESFPLTVTSAQKNPTAFYLCASSIVSEAFFGQGTRLTVV.

The chain couples TRBV19 to TRBJ1-6; D might be TRBD1 (5 bases). The V and J ends lost 7 bases and 9 bases respectively, with 16 bases between them. The CDR3 runs 14 residues. Germline V gene lookup returns CDR1 LNHDA and CDR2 SQIVND (reference sequence). Written as DNA, the CDR3 is TGTGCCAGTACCTGGGGGGTGGATGTTTCACCCCTCCACTTT. This encodes CASTWGVDVSPLHF.

The V gene is TRBV10-2, the J gene TRBJ1-1; D not resolved. This CDR3 is 13 amino acids long. CDR1 WSHSY and CDR2 SAAADI come from the germline V gene. The ends were cut back, 6 bases at V and 3 bases at J, with 11 bases in the middle. The CDR3 loop reads CASRAKMDTEAFF. The CDR3 coding sequence is TGCGCCAGCAGGGCCAAAATGGACACTGAAGCTTTCTTT.

The V call is TRBV27, the J call TRBJ2-1; 10 bases are a match to TRBD2. The V gene's germline CDR1 is MNHEY and CDR2 SMNVEV (reference sequence). V trimming: 6 bases; J trimming: 0 bases; junction bases outside the gene matches: 8. The CDR3 length is 17 residues. Here the CDR3 DNA reads TGTGCCAGCAGCAAGAATAGCGGGGGGAGCTCCTACAATGAGCAGTTCTTC. This sequence encodes CASSKNSGGSSYNEQFF.

The rearrangement uses TRBV19 and TRBJ2-7; TRBD2 agrees at 9 bases. This CDR3 is built from 14 residues. After removal of 7 bases from V and 3 bases from J, the junction contained 7 bases not matched to a gene. The germline CDR1 and CDR2 sequences are LNHDA and SQIVND (reference sequence). This chain's CDR3 is CASNAGGGLYEQYF. In nucleotides, the CDR3 is TGTGCCAGTAACGCGGGGGGGGGCCTCTACGAGCAGTACTTC.

V usage is TRBV19 and J usage is TRBJ2-7; D possibly corresponds to TRBD2 (6 bases). The CDR3 is made up of 16 amino acids. The germline CDR1 and CDR2 sequences are LNHDA and SQIVND (reference sequence). V was trimmed by 4 bases and J by 2 bases, leaving 18 bases between them. The CDR3, as DNA: TGTGCCAGTAGTACCCGATCCGCGGGGCCCGCCTACGAGCAGTACTTC. Its translation is CASSTRSAGPAYEQYF.

This chain uses TRBV7-2 with TRBJ1-2, with D unclear. The CDR3 runs 14 residues. Germline CDR1 is SGHTA and CDR2 is FQGNSA. V shed 0 bases and J shed 2 bases, with 7 bases lying between them. CDR3 DNA sequence: TGTGCCAGCAGCTTAGCCCCGGGGAACTATGGCTACACCTTC. It yields the protein CASSLAPGNYGYTF.

V and J are TRBV14 and TRBJ2-5, with D maybe TRBD2 (5 bases). V lost 0 bases to trimming and J lost 7 bases, with 18 bases between them. Germline CDR1 and CDR2: SGHDN and FVKESK. The CDR3 has 16 amino acids. The CDR3 region has the DNA TGTGCCAGCAGCCAAGAGGGTACGCCAACGAGGGCGACCCAGTACTTC. Translating gives CASSQEGTPTRATQYF.

V usage is TRBV27 and J usage is TRBJ1-5, with D perhaps matching TRBD1 (5 bases). This CDR3 has 16 residues. Germline CDR1 MNHEY, CDR2 SMNVEV (reference sequence). V was trimmed by 2 bases and J by 2 bases, leaving 13 bases between them. The CDR3 bases are TGTGCCAGCAGTTTACAAGGGGTAGGTCGCAATCAGCCCCAGCATTTT. Amino acids: CASSLQGVGRNQPQHF.

The count of this clone is one. The CDR3 reads CAWSGPGEVGEQYF. The CDR3 region has the DNA TGTGCCTGGAGTGGACCCGGAGAGGTCGGCGAGCAGTACTTC. The V and J genes are TRBV30 and TRBJ2-7; D remains ambiguous. V lost 1 base, J lost 6 bases, and 16 bases lay in between. This CDR3 comprises 14 residues. CDR1 and CDR2 (germline): GTSNPN, SVGIG (reference sequence).

The chain carries TRBV9 and TRBJ2-7; 8 bases align to TRBD1. Germline CDR1 SGDLS, CDR2 YYNGEE. V was clipped by 4 bases and J by 0 bases; unmatched bases: 6. This CDR3 has 15 residues. The DNA of the CDR3 is TGTGCCAGCAGCTCCCAGGGGGCCTTCTCCTACGAGCAGTACTTC. Residues: CASSSQGAFSYEQYF.

V usage is TRBV4-1 and J usage is TRBJ1-1; 8 bases align to TRBD1. Germline V gives CDR1 MGHRA, CDR2 YSYEKL. V was clipped by 1 base and J by 5 bases; unmatched bases: 6. CDR3 length equals 15 residues. The CDR3 loop is CASSQVGQGETEAFF. CDR3 coding DNA: TGCGCCAGCAGCCAAGTTGGACAGGGAGAGACTGAAGCTTTCTTT.

The V gene is TRBV5-1, the J gene TRBJ2-1; 14 positions match TRBD2. CDR3 length equals 17 residues. The V and J ends lost 4 bases and 2 bases, in that order; junction bases with no gene match: 5. Germline V gene lookup returns CDR1 SGHRS and CDR2 YFSETQ. CDR3 nucleotides: TGCGCCAGCAGCCTCGGACTAGCGGGGGGAACCTACAATGAGCAGTTCTTC. Amino acids: CASSLGLAGGTYNEQFF.